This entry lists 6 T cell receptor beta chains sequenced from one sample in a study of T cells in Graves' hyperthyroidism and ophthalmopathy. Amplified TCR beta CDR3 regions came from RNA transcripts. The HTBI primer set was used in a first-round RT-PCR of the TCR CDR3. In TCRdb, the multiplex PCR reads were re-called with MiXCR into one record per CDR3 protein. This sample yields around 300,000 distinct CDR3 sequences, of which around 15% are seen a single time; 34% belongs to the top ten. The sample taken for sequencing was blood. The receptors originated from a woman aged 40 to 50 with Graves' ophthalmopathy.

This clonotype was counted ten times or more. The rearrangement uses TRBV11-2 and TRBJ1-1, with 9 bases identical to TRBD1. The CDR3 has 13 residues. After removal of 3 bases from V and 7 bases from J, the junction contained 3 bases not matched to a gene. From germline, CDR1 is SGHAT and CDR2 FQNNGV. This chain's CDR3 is CASSFRQGVEAFF. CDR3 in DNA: TGTGCCAGCAGCTTCCGACAGGGGGTTGAAGCTTTCTTT.

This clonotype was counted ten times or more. The CDR3 loop is CASSSLTSGKIYEQYF. The CDR3 DNA follows: TGTGCCAGCAGTTCCCTGACTAGCGGGAAAATCTACGAGCAGTACTTC. The chain employs TRBV27 and TRBJ2-7; TRBD2 agrees at 11 bases. This CDR3 is 16 amino acids long. Germline V gives CDR1 MNHEY, CDR2 SMNVEV (reference sequence). J gave up 3 bases and V 4 bases, and 8 bases lay outside the gene matches.

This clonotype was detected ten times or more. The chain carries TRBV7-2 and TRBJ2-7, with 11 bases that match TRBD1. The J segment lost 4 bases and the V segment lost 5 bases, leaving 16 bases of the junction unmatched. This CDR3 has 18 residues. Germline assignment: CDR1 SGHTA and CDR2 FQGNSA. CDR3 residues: CASSPTRDRGFNGYEQYF. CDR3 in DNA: TGTGCCAGCAGCCCTACGAGGGACAGGGGGTTTAATGGGTACGAGCAGTACTTC.

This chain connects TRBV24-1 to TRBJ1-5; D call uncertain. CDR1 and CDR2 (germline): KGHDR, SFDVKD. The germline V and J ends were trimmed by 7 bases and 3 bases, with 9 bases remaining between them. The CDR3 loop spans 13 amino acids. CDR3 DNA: TGTGCCACCAGCTTTGGATTCAATCAGCCCCAGCATTTT. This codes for CATSFGFNQPQHF.

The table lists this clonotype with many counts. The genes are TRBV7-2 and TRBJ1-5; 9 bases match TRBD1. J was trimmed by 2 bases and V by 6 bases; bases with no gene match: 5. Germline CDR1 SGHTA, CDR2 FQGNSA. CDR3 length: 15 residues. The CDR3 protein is CASRLTGGGNQPQHF. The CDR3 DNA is TGTGCCAGCAGATTAACAGGGGGCGGCAATCAGCCCCAGCATTTT.

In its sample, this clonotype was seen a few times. The chain's CDR3 is CASSQPGQGLETQYF. The CDR3 nucleotides are TGTGCCAGCAGCCAGCCGGGACAGGGGTTAGAGACCCAGTACTTC. This chain uses TRBV7-2 with TRBJ2-5, with TRBD1 matching over 10 bases. Losses at the gene ends were 5 bases for V and 4 bases for J; bases not matched to a gene: 7. This CDR3 has 15 residues. Germline V gene lookup returns CDR1 SGHTA and CDR2 FQGNSA.